This T cell receptor (beta chain) emerged from a study of CD8 T cells in Susac syndrome. About 0.45 to 1 ug RNA was reverse transcribed with random hexamers. TCRdb used MiXCR to reprocess the immunoSEQ multiplex PCR reads, holding one entry per CDR3 protein. The table includes a few hundred thousand distinct CDR3 sequences, about 89% detected once. Control patients had untreated stable or active relapsing-remitting multiple sclerosis by revised McDonald criteria. TEMRA cells underwent FACS enrichment and CD8+ and CD4+ T cells underwent negative isolation. The CDR3 sequence is 18 residues long. Germline CDR1 SGHRS, CDR2 YFSETQ. The V segment lost 7 bases and the J segment 2 bases; nucleotides outside the gene matches: 17.

This clonotype was obtained from a human donor with multiple sclerosis. The rearrangement joins TRBV5-1 to TRBJ2-5, with 10 bases that match TRBD1. Sequenced input: CD8+ T cells from PBMCs. CDR3 region: CASQGGTGALGLQETQYF. The CDR3 nucleotides read TGCGCCAGCCAAGGGGGGACAGGGGCACTTGGCCTACAAGAGACCCAGTACTTC.